The 20 T cell receptor beta chains below were found in one sample sequenced in a study of blood T cell repertoires in COVID-19. The protocol was immunoSEQ multiplex PCR, while the TCRdb copy is restricted to in-frame clones and leaves out a portion. This sample yields approximately 180,000 clones, of which approximately 85% are seen a single time; 11% belongs to the top ten. Sample: peripheral blood. These receptors all stem from a human donor with active or convalescent COVID-19. The donor label of this sample is uncertain.

This clone was seen only a few times. The chain recombines TRBV7-9 with TRBJ2-3; D is possibly TRBD1 (6 bases). In germline, CDR1 is SEHNR, CDR2 FQNEAQ (reference sequence). The V end was cut by 1 base, the J end by 2 bases, with 10 bases between. The CDR3 has 15 amino acids. The chain's CDR3 is CASSLGTAPTDTQYF. The CDR3 DNA reads as TGTGCCAGCAGCTTAGGGACAGCTCCCACAGATACGCAGTATTTT.

This chain uses TRBV9 with TRBJ2-5; no clear D. Germline V gives CDR1 SGDLS, CDR2 YYNGEE. V lost 4 bases and J lost 4, with 5 bases in between. The CDR3 is made up of 11 amino acids. CDR3: CASSLGETQYF. The CDR3, as DNA: TGTGCCAGCAGCCTCGGAGAGACCCAGTACTTC.

This clone was picked up one time. The chain recombines TRBV11-2 with TRBJ2-3; possibly TRBD2 for D (5 bases). CDR1 is SGHAT, CDR2 FQNNGV, per germline. V was pared by 5 bases and J by 6 bases, with 15 bases between. The CDR3 is 14 residues long. In DNA, the CDR3 is TGTGCCAGCAGCGGTTTAGGAGGAGCGGATACGCAGTATTTT. It yields the protein CASSGLGGADTQYF. Looking up the rest from reference TRBV11-2 and TRBJ2-3 gives the full variable domain: EAGVAQSPRYKIIEKRQSVAFWCNPISGHATLYWYQQILGQGPKLLIQFQNNGVVDDSQLPKDRFSAERLKGVDSTLKIQPAKLEDSAVYLCASSGLGGADTQYFGPGTRLTVL.

The DNA of the CDR3 is TGTGCCAGCAGCGCCCGGGACAGGGGAAGCACCGGGGAGCTGTTTTTT. It encodes CASSARDRGSTGELFF. The chain uses TRBV9 and TRBJ2-2; 10 bases align to TRBD1. The CDR3 is made up of 16 amino acids. With V trimmed by 3 bases and J by 4 bases, 6 bases remained unmatched. Germline-derived CDR1 and CDR2 are SGDLS and YYNGEE.

The chain joins TRBV12-5 to TRBJ2-7; D gene uncertain. The V and J ends lost 1 base and 2 bases respectively, with 6 bases between them. This CDR3 has 13 residues. CDR1 is LGHNT and CDR2 is FRNRAP in the germline V gene. The CDR3 nucleotides are TGTGCTAGTGGTTTGGACACAACCTACGAGCAGTACTTC. This encodes CASGLDTTYEQYF.

V usage is TRBV19 and J usage is TRBJ1-1; D gene ambiguous. CDR3 length: 11 residues. Germline CDR1 is LNHDA and CDR2 is SQIVND (reference sequence). The V gene lost 2 bases and the J gene lost 8 bases, with 6 bases spanning the gap. The CDR3: CASSISQEAFF. The CDR3 region has the DNA TGTGCCAGTAGTATATCACAGGAAGCTTTCTTT.

The V call is TRBV9, the J call TRBJ1-6; D remains unclear. In germline, CDR1 is SGDLS, CDR2 YYNGEE. The CDR3 is made up of 15 amino acids. V was clipped by 4 bases and J by 5 bases, with 13 bases between them. CDR3 residues: CASSPSWQDNSPLHF. CDR3 nucleotide sequence: TGTGCCAGCAGCCCATCCTGGCAGGATAATTCACCCCTCCACTTT.

This rearrangement joins TRBV7-9 to TRBJ2-2; a possible D gene is TRBD1 (6 bases). Germline values: CDR1 SEHNR, CDR2 FQNEAQ (reference sequence). This CDR3 region has 17 residues. V was cut by 5 bases and J by 3 bases, with 19 bases left in between. The CDR3 DNA is TGTGCCAGCAGCCCGACAGGACGCTTGGCTTACACCGGGGAGCTGTTTTTT. Amino acids: CASSPTGRLAYTGELFF.

The chain joins TRBV2 to TRBJ2-5, with D unclear. Germline values: CDR1 SNHLY, CDR2 FYNNEI. The V and J ends lost 8 bases and 5 bases respectively, with 15 bases between them. This CDR3 is 13 amino acids long. In DNA, the CDR3 is TGTGCCAGCGGTTTATCAAGGAGCGAGACCCAGTACTTC. This codes for CASGLSRSETQYF.

This clone came up a few times. The sample has other DNA sequences that encode this CDR3 too. The CDR3 DNA follows: TGTGCCAGCAGCCCAACAGGGATGAACACTGAAGCTTTCTTT. Protein product: CASSPTGMNTEAFF. This chain joins TRBV7-3 and TRBJ1-1, with D maybe TRBD1 (6 bases). The germline V gene has CDR1 SGHTA and CDR2 FQGTGA. V was trimmed by 5 bases and J by 0 bases, leaving 10 bases between them. The CDR3 spans 14 residues. The whole variable domain, filled in from reference TRBV7-3 and TRBJ1-1, reads GAGVSQTPSNKVTEKGKYVELRCDPISGHTALYWYRQSLGQGPEFLIYFQGTGAADDSGLPNDRFFAVRPEGSVSTLKIQRTERGDSAVYLCASSPTGMNTEAFFGQGTRLTVV.

The chain uses TRBV7-2 and TRBJ2-2, with TRBD1 matching 7 bases. CDR1 and CDR2 from the germline V gene are SGHTA and FQGNSA. The CDR3 is 15 amino acids. Germline trimming cut 2 bases from V and 5 bases from J; bases unmatched to any gene: 5. CDR3 in DNA: TGTGCCAGCAGCTTATCCACAGGGGTGACCGGGGAGCTGTTTTTT. Translating it yields CASSLSTGVTGELFF.

This clone was counted a single time. The chain is built from TRBV6-5 and TRBJ1-2, with D maybe TRBD1 (5 bases). V lost 4 bases, J lost 6 bases, and 21 bases lay in between. From germline, CDR1 is MNHEY and CDR2 SVGAGI. This CDR3 is built from 16 residues. CDR3: CASSSTYEGVGDGYTF. DNA of the CDR3: TGTGCCAGCAGTTCAACCTATGAAGGGGTTGGGGATGGCTACACCTTC.

The rearrangement joins TRBV11-3 to TRBJ2-7, with TRBD2 matching over 11 bases. V shed 5 bases and J 0 bases; nucleotides not matched to a gene: 9. Germline V CDR1 and CDR2: SGHNT, YENEEA. The CDR3 has 17 residues. This CDR3 reads CASSVRGTSGTSYEQYF. In DNA form, the CDR3 reads TGTGCCAGCAGCGTACGAGGGACTAGCGGTACCTCCTACGAGCAGTACTTC.

This sequence joins TRBV2 and TRBJ2-1, with 9 bases that match TRBD1. Per germline, CDR1 SNHLY and CDR2 FYNNEI. The CDR3 is 17 amino acids. J lost 1 base, V lost 6 bases, and 10 bases had no gene match. The CDR3, as DNA: TGTGCCAGCAGCAACACAGGACAGGGGCTATCCTACAATGAGCAGTTCTTC. This encodes CASSNTGQGLSYNEQFF.

The chain uses TRBV5-5 and TRBJ2-1, with D possibly TRBD2 on 5 matching bases. The CDR3 runs 16 residues. Germline CDR1 reads SGHKS; CDR2 reads YYEKEE (reference sequence). Trimming pared 4 bases from V and 8 bases from J, leaving 22 bases between. The CDR3 protein is CASSGLVRVGGYEQFF. CDR3 nucleotides: TGTGCCAGCAGCGGCCTCGTTCGGGTAGGAGGCTATGAGCAGTTCTTC.

The chain employs TRBV7-6 and TRBJ1-1; no definite D call. V lost 3 bases to trimming and J lost 4 bases, with 12 bases between them. The CDR3 consists of 14 residues. Germline-derived CDR1 and CDR2 are SGHVS and FNYEAQ. CDR3 nucleotide sequence: TGTGCCAGCAGCTTTTCCCTGGGAGGCACTGAAGCTTTCTTT. The encoded protein is CASSFSLGGTEAFF.

This clone was counted between two and nine times. J is TRBJ1-5 and V is TRBV5-1, with TRBD1 as a possible D gene (5 bases). Germline CDR1 reads SGHRS; CDR2 reads YFSETQ. CDR3 length: 14 amino acids. V lost 5 bases, J lost 5 bases, and 14 bases lay in between. CDR3 DNA sequence: TGCGCCAGCAGGCCGAATGGGGCACATCAGCCCCAGCATTTT. Translation gives CASRPNGAHQPQHF.

The chain is built from TRBV18 and TRBJ2-5, with D perhaps matching TRBD1 (6 bases). Germline loops: CDR1 KGHSH, CDR2 LQKENI. Trimming removed 5 bases from V and 2 bases from J, with 15 bases in between. The length of the CDR3 is 15 residues. This chain's CDR3 is CASSTRGQTQETQYF. CDR3 coding DNA: TGTGCCAGCTCAACCCGCGGACAGACGCAAGAGACCCAGTACTTC. Combining the CDR3 with reference TRBV18 and TRBJ2-5 gives the whole variable domain NAGVMQNPRHLVRRRGQEARLRCSPMKGHSHVYWYRQLPEEGLKFMVYLQKENIIDESGMPKERFSAEFPKEGPSILRIQQVVRGDSAAYFCASSTRGQTQETQYFGPGTRLLVL.

This chain uses TRBV3-1 (or the pseudogene TRBV3-2) with TRBJ2-5; the match to TRBD2 covers 13 bases. CDR3 length: 16 amino acids. Trimming removed 5 bases from V and 1 base from J; junction bases left unmatched: 4. The germline V gene encodes CDR1 LGHDT and CDR2 YNNKEL (reference sequence). CDR3 DNA sequence: TGTGCCAGCAGCTTACGGACTAGCGGGGGCCAAGAGACCCAGTACTTC. As protein: CASSLRTSGGQETQYF.

This rearrangement joins TRBV3-1 (or the pseudogene TRBV3-2) to TRBJ1-2, with 10 nucleotides matching TRBD1. The length of the CDR3 is 17 residues. CDR1 and CDR2 from the germline V gene are LGHDT and YNNKEL (reference sequence). V lost 5 bases to trimming and J lost 3 bases; unmatched junction nucleotides: 12. The CDR3 sequence is CASSKGVTGGADYGYTF. DNA of the CDR3: TGTGCCAGCAGCAAAGGGGTGACAGGGGGCGCTGACTATGGCTACACCTTC.